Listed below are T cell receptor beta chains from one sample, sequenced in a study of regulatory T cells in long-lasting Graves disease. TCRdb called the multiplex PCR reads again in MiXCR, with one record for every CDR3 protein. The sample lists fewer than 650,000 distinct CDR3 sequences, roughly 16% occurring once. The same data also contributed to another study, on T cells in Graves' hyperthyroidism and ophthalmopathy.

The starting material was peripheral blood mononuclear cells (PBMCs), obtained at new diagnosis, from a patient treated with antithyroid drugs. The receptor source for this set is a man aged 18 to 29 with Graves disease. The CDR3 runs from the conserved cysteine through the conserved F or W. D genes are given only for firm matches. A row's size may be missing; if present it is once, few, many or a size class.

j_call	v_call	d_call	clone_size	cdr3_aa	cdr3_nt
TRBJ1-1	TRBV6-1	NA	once	CASSPYGRAGTEAFF	TGTGCCAGCAGTCCCTACGGGAGAGCGGGCACTGAAGCTTTCTTT
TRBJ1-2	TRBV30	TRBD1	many	CAWSVSGTGYGYTF	TGTGCCTGGAGTGTATCGGGGACAGGGTATGGCTACACCTTC
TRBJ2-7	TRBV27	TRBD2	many	CASSSPTAGTTYEQYF	TGTGCCAGCAGTTCCCCCACAGCGGGAACTACTTACGAGCAGTACTTC
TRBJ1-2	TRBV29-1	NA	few	CSVGDNSNYGYTF	TGCAGCGTTGGGGACAACTCTAACTATGGCTACACCTTC
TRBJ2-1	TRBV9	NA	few	CASSGAGLNEQFF	TGTGCCAGCAGCGGGGCTGGGCTGAATGAGCAGTTCTTC
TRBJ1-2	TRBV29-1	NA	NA	CSVEGPRPNYGYTF	TGCAGCGTTGAAGGACCGAGACCTAACTATGGCTACACCTTC
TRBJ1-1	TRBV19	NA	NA	CASSVGRRLLNTEAFF	TGTGCCAGTAGTGTCGGACGGAGACTGCTGAACACTGAAGCTTTCTTT
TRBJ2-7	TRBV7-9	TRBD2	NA	CASSHPFLAGGPNEQYF	TGTGCCAGCAGCCACCCTTTTCTAGCGGGAGGGCCCAACGAGCAGTACTTC
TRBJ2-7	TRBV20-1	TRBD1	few	CSASAGTGISYEQYF	TGCAGTGCTAGTGCCGGGACAGGGATATCCTACGAGCAGTACTTC
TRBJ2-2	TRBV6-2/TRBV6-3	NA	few	CASSYRRVYLNTGELFF	TGTGCCAGCAGTTACAGGAGGGTTTATTTGAACACCGGGGAGCTGTTTTTT
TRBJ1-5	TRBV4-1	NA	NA	CASSQGRYSNQPQHF	TGCGCCAGCAGCCAAGGGCGGTATAGCAATCAGCCCCAGCATTTT
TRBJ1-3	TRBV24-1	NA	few	CATSDISSGNTIYF	TGTGCCACCAGTGACATCTCCTCTGGAAACACCATATATTTT
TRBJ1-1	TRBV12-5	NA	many	CASGLVRFVAKNTEAFF	TGTGCTAGTGGTTTGGTACGGTTTGTGGCGAAAAACACTGAAGCTTTCTTT
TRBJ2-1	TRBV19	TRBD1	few	CASRTGQGREQFF	TGTGCCAGTAGGACCGGACAGGGTCGGGAGCAGTTCTTC
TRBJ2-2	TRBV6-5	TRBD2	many	CASSYGPPGRRELDTGELFF	TGTGCCAGCAGTTACGGCCCCCCGGGCCGGCGGGAGCTCGACACCGGGGAGCTGTTTTTT
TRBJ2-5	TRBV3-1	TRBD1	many	CASSHLAGGYETQYF	TGTGCCAGCAGCCACCTGGCAGGGGGCTACGAGACCCAGTACTTC
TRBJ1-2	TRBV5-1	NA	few	CASSEDTLIYGYTF	TGCGCCAGCAGCGAGGACACCCTTATCTATGGCTACACCTTC
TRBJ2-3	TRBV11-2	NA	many	CASSETKPADTQYF	TGTGCCAGCAGCGAGACAAAACCAGCGGATACGCAGTATTTT
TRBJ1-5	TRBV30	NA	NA	CAWSHDRNQPQHF	TGTGCCTGGAGTCACGACCGGAATCAGCCCCAGCATTTT
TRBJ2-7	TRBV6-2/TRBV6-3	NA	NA	CASSYANSLEQYF	TGTGCCAGCAGTTATGCAAATAGCCTAGAGCAGTACTTC
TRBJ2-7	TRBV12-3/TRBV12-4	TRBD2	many	CASSLTSGSSYEQYF	TGTGCCAGCAGTCTCACTAGCGGGAGCTCCTACGAGCAGTACTTC
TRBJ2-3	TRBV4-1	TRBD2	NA	CASSQTPGLAGPTSTDTQYF	TGCGCCAGCAGCCAAACCCCTGGACTAGCGGGCCCTACTAGCACAGATACGCAGTATTTT
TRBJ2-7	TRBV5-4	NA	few	CASGPASTREQYF	TGTGCCAGCGGGCCGGCATCTACCCGGGAGCAGTACTTC
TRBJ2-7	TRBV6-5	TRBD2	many	CASSSGLANSYEQYF	TGTGCCAGCAGTTCCGGACTAGCTAACTCCTACGAGCAGTACTTC
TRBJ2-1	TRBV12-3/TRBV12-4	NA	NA	CASPDRAANNEQFF	TGTGCCAGCCCCGACAGAGCCGCGAACAATGAGCAGTTCTTC
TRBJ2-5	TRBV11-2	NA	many	CASSPEAQETQYF	TGTGCCAGCAGCCCAGAGGCTCAAGAGACCCAGTACTTC
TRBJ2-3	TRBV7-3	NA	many	CASSLQNRDTQYF	TGTGCCAGCAGCTTACAAAATCGAGATACGCAGTATTTT
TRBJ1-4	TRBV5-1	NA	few	CASSLALAGSQEKLFF	TGCGCCAGCAGCTTGGCCTTAGCAGGGTCCCAAGAAAAACTGTTTTTT
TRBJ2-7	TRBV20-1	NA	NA	CSASDRRASFHEQYF	TGCAGTGCTAGTGACAGGAGGGCCAGCTTCCACGAGCAGTACTTC